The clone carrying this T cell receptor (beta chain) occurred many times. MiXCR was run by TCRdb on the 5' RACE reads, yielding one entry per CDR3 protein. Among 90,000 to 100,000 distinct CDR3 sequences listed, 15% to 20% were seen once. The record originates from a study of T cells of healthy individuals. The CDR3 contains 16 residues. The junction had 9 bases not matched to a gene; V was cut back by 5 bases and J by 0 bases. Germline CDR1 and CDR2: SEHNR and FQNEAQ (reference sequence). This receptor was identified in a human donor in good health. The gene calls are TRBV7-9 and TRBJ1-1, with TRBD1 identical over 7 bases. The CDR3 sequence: CASSTPDRKVNTEAFF. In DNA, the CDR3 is TGTGCCAGCAGCACCCCGGACAGGAAGGTGAACACTGAAGCTTTCTTT.